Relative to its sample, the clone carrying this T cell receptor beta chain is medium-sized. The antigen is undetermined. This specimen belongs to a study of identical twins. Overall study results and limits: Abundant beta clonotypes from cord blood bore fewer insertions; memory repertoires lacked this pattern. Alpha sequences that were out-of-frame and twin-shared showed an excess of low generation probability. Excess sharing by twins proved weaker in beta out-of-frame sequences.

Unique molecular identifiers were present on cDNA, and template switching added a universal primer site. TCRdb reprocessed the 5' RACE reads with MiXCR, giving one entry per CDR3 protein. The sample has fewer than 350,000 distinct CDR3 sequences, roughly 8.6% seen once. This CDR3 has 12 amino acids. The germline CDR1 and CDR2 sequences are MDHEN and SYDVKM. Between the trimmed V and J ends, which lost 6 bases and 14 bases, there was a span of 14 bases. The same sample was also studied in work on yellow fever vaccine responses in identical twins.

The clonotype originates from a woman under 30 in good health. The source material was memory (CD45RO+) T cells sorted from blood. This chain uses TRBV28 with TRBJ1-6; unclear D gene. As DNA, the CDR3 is TGTGCCAGCAGACCTCACTCTTGGGCCCTCCACTTT. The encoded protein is CASRPHSWALHF.